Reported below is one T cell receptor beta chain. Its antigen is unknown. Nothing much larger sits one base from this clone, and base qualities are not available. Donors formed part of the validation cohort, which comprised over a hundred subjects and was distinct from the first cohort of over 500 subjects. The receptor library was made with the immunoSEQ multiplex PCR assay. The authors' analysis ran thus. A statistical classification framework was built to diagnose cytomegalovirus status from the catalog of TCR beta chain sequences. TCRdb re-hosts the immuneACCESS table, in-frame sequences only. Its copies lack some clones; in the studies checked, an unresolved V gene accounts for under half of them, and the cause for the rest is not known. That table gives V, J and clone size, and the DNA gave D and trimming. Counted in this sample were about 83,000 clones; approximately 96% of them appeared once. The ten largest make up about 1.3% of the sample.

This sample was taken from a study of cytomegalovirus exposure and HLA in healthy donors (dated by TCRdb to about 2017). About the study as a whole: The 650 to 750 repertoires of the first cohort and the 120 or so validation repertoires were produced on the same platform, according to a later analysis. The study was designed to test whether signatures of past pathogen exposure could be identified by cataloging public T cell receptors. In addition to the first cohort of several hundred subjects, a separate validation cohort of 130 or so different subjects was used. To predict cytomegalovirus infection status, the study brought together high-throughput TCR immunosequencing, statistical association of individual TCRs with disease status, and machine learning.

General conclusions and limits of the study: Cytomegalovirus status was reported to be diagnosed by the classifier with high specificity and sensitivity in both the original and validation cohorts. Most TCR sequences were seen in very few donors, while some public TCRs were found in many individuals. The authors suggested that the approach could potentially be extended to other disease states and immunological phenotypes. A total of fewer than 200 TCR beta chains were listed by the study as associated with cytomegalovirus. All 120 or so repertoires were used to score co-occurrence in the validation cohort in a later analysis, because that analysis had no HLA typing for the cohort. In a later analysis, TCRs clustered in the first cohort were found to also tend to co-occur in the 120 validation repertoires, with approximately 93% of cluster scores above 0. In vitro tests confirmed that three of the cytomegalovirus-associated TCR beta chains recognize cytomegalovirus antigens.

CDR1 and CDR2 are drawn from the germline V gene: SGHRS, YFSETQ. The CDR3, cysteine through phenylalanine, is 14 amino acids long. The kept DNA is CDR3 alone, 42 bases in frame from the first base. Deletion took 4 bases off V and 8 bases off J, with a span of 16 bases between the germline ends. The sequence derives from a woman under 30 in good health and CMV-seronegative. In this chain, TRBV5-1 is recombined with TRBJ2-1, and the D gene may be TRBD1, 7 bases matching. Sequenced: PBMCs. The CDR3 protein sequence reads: CASSPGGGGDEQFF. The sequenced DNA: TGCGCCAGCAGCCCTGGCGGAGGGGGCGATGAGCAGTTCTTC.